This entry concerns a single T cell receptor (beta chain). The germline V gene has CDR1 ENHRY and CDR2 SYGVKD. V was clipped by 5 bases and J by 6 bases; unmatched bases: 2. CDR3 length equals 13 residues. Assay used: immunoSEQ multiplex PCR; TCRdb lists only in-frame clones, some missing. The sample includes about 64,000 clones, roughly 85% seen only once; the top ten take approximately 5.2%. The data are from a study of OX40 agonist ivuxolimab in advanced cancers. The sample in question was CD4+ or CD8+ T cells sorted from blood, obtained in a trial of the OX40 agonist ivuxolimab. This sequence joins TRBV10-3 and TRBJ1-2; 11 positions agree with TRBD1. This TCR derives from an adult with an advanced solid tumor such as melanoma, head and neck, liver or kidney cancer. DNA for the CDR3: TGTGCCATCAGTCGGACAGGGGGCGATGGCTACACCTTC. It translates to CAISRTGGDGYTF.